The T cell receptor (beta chain) under discussion was sequenced for a study of blood T cell repertoires in COVID-19. Study at large: Italy, Spain and the United States were the sources of the convalescent and acute COVID-19 samples. PBMCs, B-cell-depleted T cells, or T cells provided the cDNA or gDNA that made up the material.

Cohort 3 donors were reported recovered after two negative PCRs, clearance, or symptom resolution. The authors' processing: Quantification of nucleated cells was approximated via reference gene primer amplification. Only in-frame clones appear in the TCRdb table, and some are missing; sequencing was by immunoSEQ multiplex PCR. V and J calls and clone size are those listed in that table; D and trimming were worked out from the DNA. Among a few hundred thousand clones listed, roughly 90% were seen once. This CDR3 region has 17 residues. Trimming removed 3 bases at V and 4 bases at J, with 21 bases between. Germline V lookup: CDR1 MDHEN, CDR2 SYDVKM.

The chain couples TRBV28 to TRBJ1-2; D perhaps matches TRBD1 (5 bases). Material for sequencing was PBMCs or T cells enriched from blood (not recorded which). The sequence was obtained from a young woman who had recovered from COVID-19. CDR3 in amino acids: CASSFIYRGGRVYGYTF. The CDR3 DNA sequence: TGTGCCAGCAGTTTTATCTACCGCGGGGGTCGTGTCTATGGCTACACCTTC.